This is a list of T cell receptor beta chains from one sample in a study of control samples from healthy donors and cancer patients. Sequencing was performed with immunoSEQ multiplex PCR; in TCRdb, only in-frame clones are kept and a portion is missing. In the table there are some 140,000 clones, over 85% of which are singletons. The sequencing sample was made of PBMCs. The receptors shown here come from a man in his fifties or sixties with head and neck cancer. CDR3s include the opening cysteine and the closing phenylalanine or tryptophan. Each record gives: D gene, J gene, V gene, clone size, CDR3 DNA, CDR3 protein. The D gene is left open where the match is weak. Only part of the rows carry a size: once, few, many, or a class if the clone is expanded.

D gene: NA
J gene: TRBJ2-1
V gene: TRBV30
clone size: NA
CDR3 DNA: TGTGCCTGGAGTGTTACGGATGAGCAGTTCTTC
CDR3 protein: CAWSVTDEQFF

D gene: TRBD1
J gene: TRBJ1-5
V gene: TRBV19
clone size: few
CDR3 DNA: TGTGCCAGTAGTAATACGAGGCCGACAGGGCTACAGCCCCAGCATTTT
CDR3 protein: CASSNTRPTGLQPQHF

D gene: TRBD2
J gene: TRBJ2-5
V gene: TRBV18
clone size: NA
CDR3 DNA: TGTGCCAGCTCACCACCGTTTAGCGGGAGCCCAGAGACCCAGTACTTC
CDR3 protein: CASSPPFSGSPETQYF

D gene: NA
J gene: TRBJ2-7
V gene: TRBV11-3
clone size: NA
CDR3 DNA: TGTGCCAGCAGCTTGGACGCCGACCCCTCCTACGAGCAGTACTTC
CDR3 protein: CASSLDADPSYEQYF

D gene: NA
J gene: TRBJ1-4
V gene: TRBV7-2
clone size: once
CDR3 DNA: TGTGCCAGCCCCTTATCGTCGGGGTGGTATGAAAAACTGTTTTTT
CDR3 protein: CASPLSSGWYEKLFF

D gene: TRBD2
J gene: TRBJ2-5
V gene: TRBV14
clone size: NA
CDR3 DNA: TGTGCCAGCAGCCATCAAGCGGGGGGTGGAGAGACCCAGTACTTC
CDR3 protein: CASSHQAGGGETQYF

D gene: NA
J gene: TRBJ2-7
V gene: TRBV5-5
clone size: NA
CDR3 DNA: TGTGCCAGCAGCCCCGGGCGCAGGAACTTCTACGAGCAGTACTTC
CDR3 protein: CASSPGRRNFYEQYF

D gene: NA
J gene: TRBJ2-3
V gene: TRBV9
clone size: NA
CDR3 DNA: TGTGCCAGCAGCGTAGATCCAACAACAGATACGCAGTATTTT
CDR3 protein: CASSVDPTTDTQYF

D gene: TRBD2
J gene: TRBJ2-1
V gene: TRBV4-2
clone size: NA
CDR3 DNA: TGTGCCAGCAGCCATGAAAGCGGGATCTACAATGAGCAGTTCTTC
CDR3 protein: CASSHESGIYNEQFF

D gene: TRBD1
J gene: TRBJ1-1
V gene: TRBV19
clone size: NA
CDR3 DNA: TGTGCCAGTAGTAGAACAGGGGGAGATTACGATGAAGCTTTCTTT
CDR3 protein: CASSRTGGDYDEAFF

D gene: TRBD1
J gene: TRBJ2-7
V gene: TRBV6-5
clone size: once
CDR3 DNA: TGTGCCAGCAGTTACTACAGGGGGGTGTACGAGCAGTACTTC
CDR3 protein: CASSYYRGVYEQYF

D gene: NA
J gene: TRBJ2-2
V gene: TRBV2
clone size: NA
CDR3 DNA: TGTGCCAGCAGTGAAGGGACAGCCATCCAGAACACCGGGGAGCTGTTTTTT
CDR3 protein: CASSEGTAIQNTGELFF

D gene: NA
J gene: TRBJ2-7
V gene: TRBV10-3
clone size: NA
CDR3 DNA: TGTGCCACCAAGGAAGGGAGAGAGCAGTACTTC
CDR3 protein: CATKEGREQYF

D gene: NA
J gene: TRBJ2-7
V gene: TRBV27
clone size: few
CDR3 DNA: TGTGCCAGCAGTTTATATTTAAGCTCCTACGAGCAGTACTTC
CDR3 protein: CASSLYLSSYEQYF

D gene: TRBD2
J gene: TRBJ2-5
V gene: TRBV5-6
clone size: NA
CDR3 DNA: TGTGCCAGCAGCGGGACTAGCGGGGGGACCCAGTACTTC
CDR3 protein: CASSGTSGGTQYF

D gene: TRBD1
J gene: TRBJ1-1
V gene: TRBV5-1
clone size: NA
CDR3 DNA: TGCGCCAGCAGACCGGGACAGCAGAACACTGAAGCTTTCTTT
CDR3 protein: CASRPGQQNTEAFF

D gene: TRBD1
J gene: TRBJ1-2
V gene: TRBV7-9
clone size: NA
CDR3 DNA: TGTGCCAGCAGGCAGGGGACAGACTATGGCTACACCTTC
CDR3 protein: CASRQGTDYGYTF

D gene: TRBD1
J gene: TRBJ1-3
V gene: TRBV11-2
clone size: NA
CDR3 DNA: TGTGCCAGCAGCCTCCGGACAGGGCCAGCGGGAAACACCATATATTTT
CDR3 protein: CASSLRTGPAGNTIYF

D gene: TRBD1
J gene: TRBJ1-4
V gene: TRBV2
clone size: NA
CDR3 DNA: TGTGCCAGCAGGGACAGGGGTGAAAAACTGTTTTTT
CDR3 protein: CASRDRGEKLFF

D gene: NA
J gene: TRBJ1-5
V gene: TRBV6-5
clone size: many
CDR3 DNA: TGTGCCAGCAGTTACTCCGTAAATCAGCCCCAGCATTTT
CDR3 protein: CASSYSVNQPQHF

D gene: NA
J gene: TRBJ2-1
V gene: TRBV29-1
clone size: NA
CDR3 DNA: TGCAGCGCCCGACGGGAGAGGGTTGACAATGAGCAGTTCTTC
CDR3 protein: CSARRERVDNEQFF

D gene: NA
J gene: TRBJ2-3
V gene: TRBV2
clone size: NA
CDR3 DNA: TGTGCCAGCAGCGGGGGCGTGGCGGGAGAGGGAGCAGATACGCAGTATTTT
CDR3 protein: CASSGGVAGEGADTQYF